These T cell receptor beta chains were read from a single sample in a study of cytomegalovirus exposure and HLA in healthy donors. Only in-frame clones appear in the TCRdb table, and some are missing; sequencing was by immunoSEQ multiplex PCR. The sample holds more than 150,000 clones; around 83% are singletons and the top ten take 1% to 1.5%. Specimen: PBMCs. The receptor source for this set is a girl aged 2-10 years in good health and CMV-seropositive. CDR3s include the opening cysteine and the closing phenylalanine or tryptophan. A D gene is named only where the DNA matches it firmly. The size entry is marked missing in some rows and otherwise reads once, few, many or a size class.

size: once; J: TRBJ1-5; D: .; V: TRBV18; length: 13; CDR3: CASSPGEGQPQHF; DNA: TGTGCCAGCTCACCTGGCGAGGGACAGCCCCAGCATTTT
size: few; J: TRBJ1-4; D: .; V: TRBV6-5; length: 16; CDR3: CASSYSSGHRNEKLFF; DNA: TGTGCCAGCAGTTACTCATCGGGACACCGAAATGAAAAACTGTTTTTT
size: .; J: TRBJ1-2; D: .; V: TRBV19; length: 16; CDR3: CASSIPFSRNNYGYTF; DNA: TGTGCCAGTAGTATCCCGTTCTCGAGAAATAACTATGGCTACACCTTC
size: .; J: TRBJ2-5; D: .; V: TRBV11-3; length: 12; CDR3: CASSFAEETQYF; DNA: TGTGCCAGCAGCTTCGCTGAGGAGACCCAGTACTTC
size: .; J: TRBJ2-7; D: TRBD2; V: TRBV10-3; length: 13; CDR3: CAISGGLAGEQYF; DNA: TGTGCCATCAGTGGGGGGCTAGCGGGCGAGCAGTACTTC
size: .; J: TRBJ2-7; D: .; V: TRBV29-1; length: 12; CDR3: CSVGGGLWEQYF; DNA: TGCAGCGTTGGGGGGGGCCTGTGGGAGCAGTACTTC
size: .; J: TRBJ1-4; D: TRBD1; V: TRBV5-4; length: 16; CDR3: CASSSKQTGIVEKLFF; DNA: TGTGCCAGCAGCTCCAAACAGACAGGGATAGTTGAAAAACTGTTTTTT
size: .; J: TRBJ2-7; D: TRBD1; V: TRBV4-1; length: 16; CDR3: CASSQGYGTGNYEQYF; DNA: TGCGCCAGCAGCCAAGGGTACGGGACAGGTAACTACGAGCAGTACTTC
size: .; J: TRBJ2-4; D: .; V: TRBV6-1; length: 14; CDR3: CASSDLSGTWIQYF; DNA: TGTGCCAGCAGTGATCTGAGCGGTACTTGGATTCAGTACTTC
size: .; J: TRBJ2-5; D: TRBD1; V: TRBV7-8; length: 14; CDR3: CASSWHRGQETQYF; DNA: TGTGCCAGCAGCTGGCACAGGGGACAGGAGACCCAGTACTTC
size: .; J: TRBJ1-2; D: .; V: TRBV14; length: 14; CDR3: CASSQETGAYGYTF; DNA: TGTGCCAGCAGCCAAGAAACTGGAGCCTATGGCTACACCTTC
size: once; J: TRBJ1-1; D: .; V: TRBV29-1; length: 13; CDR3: CSVGDSKNTEAFF; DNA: TGCAGCGTGGGAGATTCTAAGAACACTGAAGCTTTCTTT
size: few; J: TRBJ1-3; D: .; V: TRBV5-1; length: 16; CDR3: CASSSDLVSSGNTIYF; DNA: TGCGCCAGCAGCTCGGACTTGGTTAGCTCTGGAAACACCATATATTTT
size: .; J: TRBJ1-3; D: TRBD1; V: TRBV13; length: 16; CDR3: CASSYRQGSSGNTIYF; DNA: TGTGCCAGCAGCTACAGACAGGGTAGTTCTGGAAACACCATATATTTT
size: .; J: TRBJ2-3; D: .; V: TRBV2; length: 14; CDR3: CASSERASTDTQYF; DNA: TGTGCCAGCAGTGAGAGAGCAAGTACAGATACGCAGTATTTT
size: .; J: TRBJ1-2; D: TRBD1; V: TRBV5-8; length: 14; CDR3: CASSWTGNPYGYTF; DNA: TGTGCCAGCAGCTGGACAGGGAATCCATATGGCTACACCTTC
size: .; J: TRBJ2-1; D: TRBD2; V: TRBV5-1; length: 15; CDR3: CASSFGLAAYNEQFF; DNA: TGCGCCAGCAGCTTCGGGCTAGCGGCCTACAATGAGCAGTTCTTC
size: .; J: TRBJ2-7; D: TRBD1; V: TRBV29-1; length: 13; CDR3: CSVKQGSPYEQYF; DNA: TGCAGCGTTAAACAGGGGTCCCCCTACGAGCAGTACTTC
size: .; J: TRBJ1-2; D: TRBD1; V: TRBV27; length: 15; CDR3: CASRTREGGNYGYTF; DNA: TGTGCCAGCAGAACCAGGGAAGGGGGCAACTATGGCTACACCTTC
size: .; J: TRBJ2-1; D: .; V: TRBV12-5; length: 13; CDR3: CASQNNEGNEQFF; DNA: TGTGCTAGTCAGAATAACGAGGGCAATGAGCAGTTCTTC
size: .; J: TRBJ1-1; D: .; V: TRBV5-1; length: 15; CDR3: CASSAGQAVNTEAFF; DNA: TGCGCCAGCTCAGCAGGGCAGGCGGTGAACACTGAAGCTTTCTTT
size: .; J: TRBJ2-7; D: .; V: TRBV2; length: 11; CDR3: CASSGEYEQYF; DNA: TGTGCCAGCAGTGGGGAGTACGAGCAGTACTTC
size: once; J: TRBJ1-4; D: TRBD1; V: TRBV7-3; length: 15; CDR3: CASSPTGATNEKLFF; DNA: TGTGCCAGCAGCCCCACAGGGGCAACTAATGAAAAACTGTTTTTT
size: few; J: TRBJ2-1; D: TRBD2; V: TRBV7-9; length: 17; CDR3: CASSSQSGRATYNEQFF; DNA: TGTGCCAGCAGCTCCCAGAGCGGGAGGGCCACCTACAATGAGCAGTTCTTC
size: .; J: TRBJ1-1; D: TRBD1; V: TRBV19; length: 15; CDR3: CASSIFGQVNTEAFF; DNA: TGTGCCAGTAGTATATTCGGACAGGTGAACACTGAAGCTTTCTTT
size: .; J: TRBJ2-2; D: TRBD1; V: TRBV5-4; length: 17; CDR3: CASSLVMGTGGTGELFF; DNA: TGTGCCAGCAGCTTGGTGATGGGGACAGGGGGGACCGGGGAGCTGTTTTTT
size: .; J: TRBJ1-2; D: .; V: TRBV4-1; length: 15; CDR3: CASSRGSAAAYGYTF; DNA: TGCGCCAGCAGTCGGGGGTCCGCAGCAGCCTATGGCTACACCTTC
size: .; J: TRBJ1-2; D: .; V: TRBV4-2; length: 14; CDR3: CASSQGGGPRGYTF; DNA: TGTGCCAGCAGCCAAGGGGGGGGACCTCGAGGCTACACCTTC
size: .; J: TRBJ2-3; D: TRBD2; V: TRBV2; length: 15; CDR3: CASSGWRGDSDTQYF; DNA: TGTGCCAGCAGTGGATGGCGGGGGGACTCAGATACGCAGTATTTT
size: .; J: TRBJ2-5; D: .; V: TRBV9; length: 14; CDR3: CASSVESSQETQYF; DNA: TGTGCCAGCAGCGTAGAGAGTAGCCAAGAGACCCAGTACTTC
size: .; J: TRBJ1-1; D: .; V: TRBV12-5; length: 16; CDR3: CASGPTLHRGGTEAFF; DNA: TGTGCTAGTGGTCCGACGCTACATAGGGGAGGCACTGAAGCTTTCTTT
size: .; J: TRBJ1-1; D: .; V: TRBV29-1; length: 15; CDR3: CSVEPRGDMNTEAFF; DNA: TGCAGCGTTGAACCCCGCGGGGATATGAACACTGAAGCTTTCTTT
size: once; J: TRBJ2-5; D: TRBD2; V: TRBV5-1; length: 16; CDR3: CASSLDGTRDRLAQYF; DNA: TGCGCCAGCAGCTTGGACGGGACTAGGGACCGACTGGCCCAGTACTTC